This entry lists 21 T cell receptor beta chains sequenced from one sample in a study of PD-L1 blockade in urothelial cancer. Method: immunoSEQ multiplex PCR; TCRdb's copy keeps in-frame clones and lacks some. The sample records around 130,000 clones, approximately 84% being singletons. This sample's time point: pretreatment peripheral blood. The specimen was PBMCs, collected around atezolizumab (anti-PD-L1) treatment. All receptors come from a man aged 50-60 years with urothelial cancer.

V gene TRBV19 combines with J gene TRBJ2-1, with D uncertain. The CDR3 has 15 residues. The V and J ends lost 1 base and 6 bases respectively, with 13 bases between them. Germline CDR1 is LNHDA and CDR2 is SQIVND (reference sequence). The CDR3 coding sequence is TGTGCCAGTAGTATAGGGGCAGTAGTTGGCAATGAGCAGTTCTTC. Its translation is CASSIGAVVGNEQFF. The whole variable domain, filled in from reference TRBV19 and TRBJ2-1, reads DGGITQSPKYLFRKEGQNVTLSCEQNLNHDAMYWYRQDPGQGLRLIYYSQIVNDFQKGDIAEGYSVSREKKESFPLTVTSAQKNPTAFYLCASSIGAVVGNEQFFGPGTRLTVL.

The CDR3: CASSLRGTVSGNTIYF. The CDR3 DNA follows: TGTGCCAGCAGCTTAAGGGGGACGGTCTCTGGAAACACCATATATTTT. The rearrangement uses TRBV7-2 and TRBJ1-3; D is perhaps TRBD1 (6 bases). V was trimmed by 2 bases and J by 0 bases, leaving 11 bases between them. Germline V gives CDR1 SGHTA, CDR2 FQGNSA. The CDR3 loop spans 16 amino acids.

The chain couples TRBV6-6 to TRBJ1-1; 7 bases match TRBD1. Germline V gene sequence: CDR1 MNHNY, CDR2 SVGAGI (reference sequence). The CDR3 is 15 residues long. V dropped 0 bases and J dropped 1; count of bases not matched to a gene: 2. CDR3: CASSYSTGKNTEAFF. The DNA for the CDR3 is TGTGCCAGCAGTTACTCGACAGGGAAGAACACTGAAGCTTTCTTT.

This chain uses TRBV11-3 with TRBJ2-3, with 9 bases that match TRBD1. V shed 5 bases and J 6 bases; nucleotides not matched to a gene: 9. This CDR3 has 15 residues. CDR1 SGHNT and CDR2 YENEEA come from the germline V gene. This CDR3 is CASSQRTGDMDTQYF. The CDR3 coding sequence is TGTGCCAGCAGCCAACGGACAGGGGATATGGATACGCAGTATTTT.

The rearrangement joins TRBV6-7 to TRBJ2-7; TRBD1 agrees at 7 bases. TRBV6-7 falls under the ORF class, with uncertain function. Trimming at V came to 6 bases and at J to 3 bases, leaving 14 bases not matched to a gene. CDR3 length: 16 residues. The CDR3 bases are TGTGCCAGCAGGCCCGGACAGGACCAAATCCGCTACGAGCAGTACTTC. It is translated as CASRPGQDQIRYEQYF.

This chain joins TRBV7-8 and TRBJ2-3; 10 bases are a match to TRBD2. The CDR3 sequence is 14 residues long. The germline gives CDR1 SGHVS, CDR2 FQNEAQ. V was clipped by 8 bases and J by 4 bases; unmatched bases: 6. In DNA form, the CDR3 reads TGTGCCAGCTACACAGCGGGAGGGCCAGATACGCAGTATTTT. This encodes CASYTAGGPDTQYF.

J is TRBJ2-7 and V is TRBV30; D may be TRBD2 (5 bases). Per the germline V gene, CDR1 is GTSNPN and CDR2 is SVGIG (reference sequence). The V end lost 0 bases, the J end lost 7 bases, and 10 bases lay between the germline ends. CDR3 length: 12 amino acids. The chain's CDR3 is CAWSVEGREQYF. As DNA, the CDR3 is TGTGCCTGGAGTGTAGAAGGGAGAGAGCAGTACTTC.

V gene TRBV18 combines with J gene TRBJ2-7, with 9 nucleotides matching TRBD2. V gave up 4 bases and J gave up 5 bases; unmatched junction bases: 12. CDR1 KGHSH and CDR2 LQKENI come from the germline V gene. This CDR3 has 16 residues. The CDR3 is CASSRQGGTSYDEQYF. The CDR3 DNA follows: TGTGCCAGCTCACGGCAGGGTGGGACTAGCTATGACGAGCAGTACTTC.

The chain links TRBV2 to TRBJ2-1; the D is unclear. This CDR3 spans 14 amino acids. V was cut by 6 bases and J by 4 bases, with 13 bases left in between. CDR1 is SNHLY, CDR2 FYNNEI, per germline. The CDR3 spells CASSAQTRYNEQFF. CDR3 in DNA: TGTGCCAGCAGCGCTCAGACTCGGTACAATGAGCAGTTCTTC.

The rearrangement joins TRBV5-4 to TRBJ1-3; tentatively, D is TRBD1 (6 bases). Trimming removed 4 bases at V and 4 bases at J, with 15 bases between. Per the germline V gene, CDR1 is SGHNT and CDR2 is YYREEE (reference sequence). CDR3 size: 15 residues. The DNA for the CDR3 is TGTGCCAGCAGCCGCGTGGCAGGGGAAGGAAACACCATATATTTT. Amino acids: CASSRVAGEGNTIYF. Complete variable domain (other parts from reference TRBV5-4 and TRBJ1-3): ETGVTQSPTHLIKTRGQQVTLRCSSQSGHNTVSWYQQALGQGPQFIFQYYREEENGRGNFPPRFSGLQFPNYSSELNVNALELDDSALYLCASSRVAGEGNTIYFGEGSWLTVV.

The V gene is TRBV27, the J gene TRBJ2-1, with D possibly matching TRBD2 (6 bases). Trimming stripped 3 bases from V and 0 bases from J, with 24 bases between. CDR1 and CDR2 from the germline V gene are MNHEY and SMNVEV (reference sequence). This CDR3 comprises 20 residues. This CDR3 reads CASSFTGVGGFKSSYNEQFF. In DNA form, the CDR3 reads TGTGCCAGCAGTTTCACCGGGGTAGGAGGGTTCAAAAGCTCCTACAATGAGCAGTTCTTC.

V usage is TRBV19 and J usage is TRBJ2-5; 7 positions match TRBD2. Germline V gives CDR1 LNHDA, CDR2 SQIVND (reference sequence). CDR3 length: 16 residues. With 6 bases clipped from V and 2 bases from J, the junction kept 12 bases outside the gene matches. CDR3 sequence: CASRPDGGGDQETQYF. Here the CDR3 DNA reads TGTGCCAGTAGACCGGATGGGGGGGGTGATCAAGAGACCCAGTACTTC.

This rearrangement joins TRBV4-1 to TRBJ2-2, with a tentative D call TRBD2 (6 bases). Germline V lookup: CDR1 MGHRA, CDR2 YSYEKL. The CDR3 spans 15 residues. Trimming removed 0 bases at V and 4 bases at J, with 9 bases between. The DNA for the CDR3 is TGCGCCAGCAGCCAAGATCCGGGAGTCACCGGGGAGCTGTTTTTT. It codes for CASSQDPGVTGELFF.

The chain has TRBV20-1 and TRBJ2-7; weak D call: TRBD2 (5 bases). Germline V CDR1 and CDR2: DFQATT, SNEGSKA (reference sequence). Trimming left V 4 bases short and J 2 bases short, with 6 bases between. The CDR3 length is 11 residues. The DNA for the CDR3 is TGCAGTGCTACGAGGGCCTACGAGCAGTACTTC. Its protein product is CSATRAYEQYF.

This chain connects TRBV19 to TRBJ2-5; TRBD2 is a possible D gene (5 bases). The CDR3 spans 14 residues. The germline V and J ends were trimmed by 3 bases and 1 base, with 9 bases remaining between them. From germline, CDR1 is LNHDA and CDR2 SQIVND (reference sequence). The CDR3: CASSIMLAQETQYF. The CDR3 DNA reads TGTGCCAGTAGTATCATGCTAGCCCAAGAGACCCAGTACTTC.

The chain joins TRBV27 to TRBJ1-5; 8 bases line up with TRBD1. The CDR3 contains 15 residues. Trimming cost V 2 bases and J 5 bases; bases outside gene matches: 5. The germline gives CDR1 MNHEY, CDR2 SMNVEV (reference sequence). The CDR3 region is CASSLVRGQDQPQHF. The CDR3 nucleotides are TGTGCCAGCAGTTTAGTCAGGGGGCAGGATCAGCCCCAGCATTTT.

J is TRBJ1-5 and V is TRBV15, with D hard to call. The CDR3 is made up of 13 amino acids. The germline CDR1 and CDR2 sequences are LNHNV and YYDKDF (reference sequence). V lost 2 bases, J lost 5 bases, and 7 bases lay in between. The CDR3 loop is CATSRWRDQPQHF. The DNA for the CDR3 is TGTGCCACCAGCAGATGGAGGGATCAGCCCCAGCATTTT.

This clone was seen a handful of times. V usage is TRBV28 and J usage is TRBJ1-1; the D is unclear. With 5 bases removed from V and 1 base from J, the gap between germline ends came to 8 bases. Germline CDR1 is MDHEN and CDR2 is SYDVKM. CDR3 length: 13 residues. CDR3 DNA: TGTGCCAGCAGTCCCCCGGGGAACACTGAAGCTTTCTTT. Residues: CASSPPGNTEAFF.

J is TRBJ2-7 and V is TRBV10-3, with D perhaps matching TRBD2 (5 bases). V was pared by 0 bases and J by 4 bases, with 16 bases between. Germline loops: CDR1 ENHRY, CDR2 SYGVKD. This CDR3 region has 16 residues. This CDR3 reads CAISESTPGTAYEQYF. CDR3 in DNA: TGTGCCATCAGTGAGTCCACCCCGGGAACAGCGTACGAGCAGTACTTC.

Only one count was recorded for this clone. The chain couples TRBV18 to TRBJ2-7; the match to TRBD2 covers 8 bases. The CDR3 has 14 residues. Germline lookup yields CDR1 KGHSH and CDR2 LQKENI. V was clipped by 5 bases and J by 3 bases; unmatched bases: 6. In DNA form, the CDR3 reads TGTGCCAGCTCATTCGGGACTAGTCTCTACGAGCAGTACTTC. Protein: CASSFGTSLYEQYF.

The V call is TRBV5-6, the J call TRBJ1-1; D not resolved. The CDR3 sequence is 14 residues long. The germline V gene has CDR1 SGHDT and CDR2 YYEEEE. The germline V and J ends were trimmed by 2 bases and 3 bases, with 11 bases remaining between them. CDR3 bases: TGTGCCAGCAGCTTCTATTACCGGGACACTGAAGCTTTCTTT. Its protein is CASSFYYRDTEAFF.